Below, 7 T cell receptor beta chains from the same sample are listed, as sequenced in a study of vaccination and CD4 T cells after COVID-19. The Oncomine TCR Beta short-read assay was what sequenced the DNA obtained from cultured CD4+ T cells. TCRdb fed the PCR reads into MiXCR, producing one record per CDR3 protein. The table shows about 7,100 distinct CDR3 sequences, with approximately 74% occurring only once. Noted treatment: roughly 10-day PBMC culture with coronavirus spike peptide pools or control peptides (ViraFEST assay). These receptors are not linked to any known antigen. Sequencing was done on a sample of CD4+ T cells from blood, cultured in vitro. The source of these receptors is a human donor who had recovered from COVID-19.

CDR3 sequence: CASRVQGGRQPQHF. CDR3 DNA sequence: TGTGCCAGCAGGGTACAGGGGGGACGACAGCCCCAGCATTTT. The rearrangement links TRBV6-1 to TRBJ1-5, with 8 bases that match TRBD1. Germline-derived CDR1 and CDR2 are MNHNS and SASEGT. V trimming: 6 bases; J trimming: 7 bases; junction bases outside the gene matches: 8. The CDR3 contains 14 residues.

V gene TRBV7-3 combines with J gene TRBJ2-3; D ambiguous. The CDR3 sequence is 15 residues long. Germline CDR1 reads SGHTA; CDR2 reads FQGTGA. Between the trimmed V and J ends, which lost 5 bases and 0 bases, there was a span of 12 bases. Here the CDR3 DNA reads TGTGCCAGCAGCGCCCGAGGTGGGAGCACAGATACGCAGTATTTT. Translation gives CASSARGGSTDTQYF.

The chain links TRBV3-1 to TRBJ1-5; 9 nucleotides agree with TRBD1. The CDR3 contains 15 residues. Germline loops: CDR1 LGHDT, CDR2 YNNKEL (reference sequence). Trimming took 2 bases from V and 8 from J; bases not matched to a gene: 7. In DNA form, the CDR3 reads TGTGCCAGCAGCCAAACGGACAGGGGATCGAAGCCCCAGCATTTT. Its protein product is CASSQTDRGSKPQHF.

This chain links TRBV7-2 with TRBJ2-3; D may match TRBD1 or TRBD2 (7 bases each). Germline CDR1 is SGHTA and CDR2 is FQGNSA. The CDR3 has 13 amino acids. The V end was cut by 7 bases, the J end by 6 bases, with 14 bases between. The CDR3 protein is CASTGRGGDTQYF. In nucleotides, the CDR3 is TGTGCCAGCACGGGCAGGGGGGGGGATACGCAGTATTTT.

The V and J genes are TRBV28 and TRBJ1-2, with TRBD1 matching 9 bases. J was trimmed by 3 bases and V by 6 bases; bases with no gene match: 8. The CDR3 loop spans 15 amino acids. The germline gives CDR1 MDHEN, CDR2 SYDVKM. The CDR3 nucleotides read TGTGCCAGCAGCTATCCGGGACAGGGATACTATGGCTACACCTTC. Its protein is CASSYPGQGYYGYTF.

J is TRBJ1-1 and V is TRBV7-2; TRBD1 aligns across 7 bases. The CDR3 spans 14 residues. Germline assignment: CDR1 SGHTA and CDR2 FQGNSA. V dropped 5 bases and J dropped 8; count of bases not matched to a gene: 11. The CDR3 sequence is CASSRWDSLSEAFF. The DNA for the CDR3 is TGTGCCAGCAGCAGATGGGACAGCTTAAGCGAAGCTTTCTTT.

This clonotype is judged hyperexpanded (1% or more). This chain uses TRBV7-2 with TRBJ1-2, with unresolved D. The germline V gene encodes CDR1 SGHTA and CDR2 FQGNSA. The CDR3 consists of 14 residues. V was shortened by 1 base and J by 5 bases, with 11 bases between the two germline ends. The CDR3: CASSLGSQLYGYTF. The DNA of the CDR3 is TGTGCCAGCAGCTTAGGTAGCCAGTTATATGGCTACACCTTC.